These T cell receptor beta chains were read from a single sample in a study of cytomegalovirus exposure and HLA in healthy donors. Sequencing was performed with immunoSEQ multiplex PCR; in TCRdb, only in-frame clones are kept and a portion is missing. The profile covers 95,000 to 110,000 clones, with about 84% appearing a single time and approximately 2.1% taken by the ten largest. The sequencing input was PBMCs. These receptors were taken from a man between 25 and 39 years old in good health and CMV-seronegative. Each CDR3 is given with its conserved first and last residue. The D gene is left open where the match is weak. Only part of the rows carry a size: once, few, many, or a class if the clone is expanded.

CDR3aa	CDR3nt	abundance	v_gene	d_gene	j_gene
CASSVGGTSVYNEQFF	TGTGCCAGCAGCGTAGGCGGGACTAGCGTTTACAATGAGCAGTTCTTC	-	TRBV9	TRBD2	TRBJ2-1
CASSPRDSNNSPLHF	TGTGCCAGCTCACCCCGGGACAGCAACAATTCACCCCTCCACTTT	-	TRBV18	TRBD1	TRBJ1-6
CASSHPGLAGGPSSYNEQFF	TGTGCCAGCAGCCACCCGGGGCTAGCGGGAGGGCCGAGCTCCTACAATGAGCAGTTCTTC	-	TRBV14	TRBD2	TRBJ2-1
CASRSTGYNQPQHF	TGTGCCAGCAGAAGTACAGGTTACAATCAGCCCCAGCATTTT	-	TRBV2	-	TRBJ1-5
CASSEEYFRGLSYEQYF	TGTGCCAGCAGTGAAGAATATTTTAGGGGGCTCTCCTACGAGCAGTACTTC	-	TRBV2	TRBD1	TRBJ2-7
CASSPKTGKYF	TGTGCCAGCTCACCTAAGACAGGGAAGTACTTC	-	TRBV18	TRBD1	TRBJ2-7
CASSEDSQSPQHF	TGTGCCAGCAGTGAAGACAGTCAATCGCCCCAGCATTTT	-	TRBV6-4	-	TRBJ1-5
CASLGLLSNQPQHF	TGTGCCAGCTTGGGACTTCTTAGCAATCAGCCCCAGCATTTT	-	TRBV28	-	TRBJ1-5
CASSPGTGPYGYTF	TGTGCCAGCAGCCCCGGGACAGGCCCCTATGGCTACACCTTC	-	TRBV5-8	TRBD1	TRBJ1-2
CASSMGGTKQYF	TGTGCCAGTAGTATGGGGGGGACCAAGCAGTACTTC	-	TRBV19	TRBD2	TRBJ2-7
CRAGDRGQYF	TGCAGGGCGGGGGACAGGGGGCAGTACTTC	-	TRBV20-1	TRBD1	TRBJ2-7
CASSQDGRVNTEAFF	TGTGCCAGCAGCCAAGATGGGCGGGTGAACACTGAAGCTTTCTTT	few	TRBV14	-	TRBJ1-1
CASGPALAGLTYEQYF	TGTGCTAGTGGTCCCGCCCTAGCGGGCCTTACCTACGAGCAGTACTTC	-	TRBV12-5	TRBD2	TRBJ2-7
CASSLTGQGGGYTF	TGTGCCAGCAGTTTAACGGGACAGGGGGGTGGCTACACCTTC	-	TRBV28	TRBD1	TRBJ1-2
CASSAGQGITEAFF	TGCGCCAGCAGCGCGGGACAGGGGATCACTGAAGCTTTCTTT	-	TRBV5-1	TRBD1	TRBJ1-1
CATSAEAVNTEAFF	TGTGCCACCTCTGCGGAGGCGGTGAACACTGAAGCTTTCTTT	-	TRBV10-3	-	TRBJ1-1
CASSYRDRGDTQYF	TGTGCCAGCAGTTACAGGGACAGGGGCGATACGCAGTATTTT	-	TRBV6-5	TRBD1	TRBJ2-3
CASSYGTIDEQFF	TGTGCCAGTAGTTATGGGACTATCGATGAGCAGTTCTTC	-	TRBV19	TRBD2	TRBJ2-1
CASSRTGGAGNNEQFF	TGCGCCAGCAGTCGGACAGGGGGCGCGGGTAACAATGAGCAGTTCTTC	few	TRBV10-1	TRBD1	TRBJ2-1
CASSPPGGSSTDTQYF	TGTGCCAGCAGCCCGCCGGGGGGCAGTAGCACAGATACGCAGTATTTT	-	TRBV4-2	-	TRBJ2-3
CASSYTWGDPYEQYF	TGTGCCAGCAGCTACACTTGGGGCGACCCTTACGAGCAGTACTTC	-	TRBV5-4	-	TRBJ2-7
CASRLVRAGADTQYF	TGCGCCAGCAGGTTGGTTAGGGCGGGAGCCGATACGCAGTATTTT	-	TRBV5-1	TRBD2	TRBJ2-3
CASSPGGRAYEQYF	TGTGCCAGCAGTCCGGGGGGCAGGGCCTACGAGCAGTACTTC	-	TRBV6-1	-	TRBJ2-7
CASSPPDRVDQPQHF	TGCGCCAGCAGCCCCCCCGACAGGGTGGATCAGCCCCAGCATTTT	-	TRBV4-1	TRBD1	TRBJ1-5
CASSSGFLSTDTQYF	TGTGCCAGCAGCTCGGGATTCCTAAGCACAGATACGCAGTATTTT	few	TRBV11-3	-	TRBJ2-3
CASHRDNSYEQYF	TGTGCCAGTCACCGGGACAACTCCTACGAGCAGTACTTC	once	TRBV6-1	-	TRBJ2-7
CASTQGQNSYEQYF	TGTGCCAGCACCCAGGGGCAAAACTCCTACGAGCAGTACTTC	-	TRBV27	-	TRBJ2-7
CASSPPGWHGYTF	TGTGCCAGCAGCCCACCAGGGTGGCATGGCTACACCTTC	-	TRBV6-5	-	TRBJ1-2
CASSPRAGLNTGELFF	TGTGCCAGCAGCCCACGAGCGGGTTTGAACACCGGGGAGCTGTTTTTT	few	TRBV9	-	TRBJ2-2
CAAGAYEQYF	TGTGCGGCAGGGGCGTACGAGCAGTACTTC	once	TRBV6-6	-	TRBJ2-7
CASRSQGYSNQPQHF	TGTGCCAGCAGATCACAGGGTTATAGCAATCAGCCCCAGCATTTT	-	TRBV28	-	TRBJ1-5
CASSYNGQGGYTF	TGTGCCAGCAGTTACAACGGCCAGGGCGGCTACACCTTC	-	TRBV6-6	-	TRBJ1-2
CASSPDLGGNYEQYF	TGTGCCAGCAGTCCAGATCTCGGGGGAAACTACGAGCAGTACTTC	-	TRBV9	-	TRBJ2-7
CSVSEISYEQYF	TGCAGCGTATCCGAGATCTCCTACGAGCAGTACTTC	-	TRBV29-1	-	TRBJ2-7
CASSPRGSGANVLTF	TGTGCCAGCAGCCCCCGAGGCTCTGGGGCCAACGTCCTGACTTTC	-	TRBV11-2	-	TRBJ2-6
CASSLVLEFQPQHF	TGTGCCAGCAGCTTGGTCCTTGAGTTTCAGCCCCAGCATTTT	-	TRBV5-8	-	TRBJ1-5
CASSSPVTGGRNTIYF	TGCGCCAGCAGCTCCCCAGTGACAGGGGGCAGAAACACCATATATTTT	-	TRBV4-1	TRBD1	TRBJ1-3
CASSPPGLSGANVLTF	TGTGCCAGCAGCCCCCCTGGTCTATCGGGGGCCAACGTCCTGACTTTC	-	TRBV7-2	-	TRBJ2-6
CASTRDSSLSNQPQHF	TGTGCCAGTACCCGGGACAGTAGTCTCAGCAATCAGCCCCAGCATTTT	-	TRBV19	TRBD1	TRBJ1-5
CASSLTVREKLFF	TGTGCCAGCAGTCTCACAGTTCGGGAAAAACTGTTTTTT	-	TRBV28	-	TRBJ1-4
CASSLGGTSDYEQYF	TGTGCCAGCAGCTTGGGGGGGACTAGTGATTACGAGCAGTACTTC	-	TRBV5-6	TRBD2	TRBJ2-7
CASSLDYRTGSYEQYF	TGTGCCAGCAGCTTAGATTATAGGACAGGCTCCTACGAGCAGTACTTC	-	TRBV7-9	TRBD1	TRBJ2-7
CASSSDRVYGYTF	TGTGCCAGCAGTTCGGACAGGGTTTATGGCTACACCTTC	once	TRBV2	TRBD1	TRBJ1-2
CASSSTGGTTEAFF	TGTGCCAGCTCATCCACGGGGGGGACCACTGAAGCTTTCTTT	-	TRBV18	-	TRBJ1-1
CASTAPDSGYTF	TGTGCCAGTACGGCTCCGGACAGCGGCTACACCTTC	-	TRBV2	-	TRBJ1-2
CASSRAGTAVPYEQYF	TGCGCCAGCAGCCGGGCCGGGACAGCAGTCCCCTACGAGCAGTACTTC	-	TRBV4-1	TRBD1	TRBJ2-7
CASRDRGRSEQYF	TGCGCCAGCAGGGACAGGGGGCGAAGCGAGCAGTACTTC	-	TRBV10-2	TRBD1	TRBJ2-7
CASIDGSVYNEQFF	TGTGCCAGCATAGACGGGAGTGTCTACAATGAGCAGTTCTTC	-	TRBV28	-	TRBJ2-1
CASGQLEADTQYF	TGTGCCAGTGGACAGTTGGAGGCAGATACGCAGTATTTT	-	TRBV6-5	-	TRBJ2-3
CARRTGRGGNTIYF	TGTGCCCGTCGTACAGGGAGAGGTGGAAACACCATATATTTT	-	TRBV30	-	TRBJ1-3
CASSDWSGSGANVLTF	TGTGCCAGCAGTGACTGGTCAGGCTCTGGGGCCAACGTCCTGACTTTC	-	TRBV6-4	-	TRBJ2-6
CASSTGDQETQYF	TGTGCCAGCAGTACGGGAGACCAAGAGACCCAGTACTTC	few	TRBV5-4	-	TRBJ2-5
CASSLPLLSSYEQYF	TGTGCCAGCAGCCTACCGCTACTGAGCTCCTACGAGCAGTACTTC	-	TRBV7-2	-	TRBJ2-7